This TCR beta chain was recorded in a study of response to subunit inactivated influenza vaccine (dated by TCRdb to 2016 to 2019). About the study as a whole: Deep quantitative profiling of the T cell receptor repertoire was used in the study to follow responses to a trivalent subunit inactivated influenza vaccine. Summary of the overall study and its limitations: It was suggested by the authors that each seasonal influenza vaccination may recruit only a limited number of new T cells.

On this clonotype: Its binding antigen is unknown. The input lacks base qualities; no much larger clone sits a single base away.

Receptor libraries were prepared by RT-PCR. TCRdb shows the sequencer as Illumina HiSeq 2500. TCRdb's own reprocessing of the public reads used fastp at Q25 and MiXCR and kept productive beta chains. Identical CDR3 protein sequences are pooled into one entry, listed with their most common genes and DNA. This sample gives a few hundred thousand distinct CDR3 sequences in total; around a fifth of them show up just once. The biggest ten clones account for roughly 10% of the sample. CDR1 and CDR2 (DFQATT, SNEGSKA) derive from the germline V gene (reference sequence). There are 14 amino acids in the CDR3, from cysteine to phenylalanine inclusive. Of all the DNA, just the CDR3 is kept, 42 bases in frame from base 1. The junction shows trimming of 6 bases on V and 3 bases on J, plus 16 bases between the germline ends.

The receptor comes from a man aged 50 to 75 who received an inactivated influenza vaccine. Donor details come from another sample of the same person, matched by shared clones. Here the chain combines TRBV20-1 and TRBJ2-3; the D gene is perhaps TRBD2, on 6 matching bases. Sequencing was performed on PBMCs from blood, taken less than 22 months after vaccination. Here is the DNA: TGCAGTGCGAGACCAGGACGGGGGACAGATACGCAGTATTTT. It specifies CSARPGRGTDTQYF.